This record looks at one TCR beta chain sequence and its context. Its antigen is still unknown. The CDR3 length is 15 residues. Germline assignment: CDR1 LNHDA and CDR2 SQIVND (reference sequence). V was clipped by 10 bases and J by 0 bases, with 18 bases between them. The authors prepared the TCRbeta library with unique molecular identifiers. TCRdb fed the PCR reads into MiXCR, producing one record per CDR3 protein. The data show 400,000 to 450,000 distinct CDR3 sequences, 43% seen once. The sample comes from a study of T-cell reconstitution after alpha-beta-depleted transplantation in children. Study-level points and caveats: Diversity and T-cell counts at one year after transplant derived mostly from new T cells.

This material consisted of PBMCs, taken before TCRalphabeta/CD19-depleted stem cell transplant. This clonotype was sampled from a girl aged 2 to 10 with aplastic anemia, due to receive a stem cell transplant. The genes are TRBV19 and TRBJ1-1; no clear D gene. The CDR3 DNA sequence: TGTGCCACCCGTCGGGCAGGTCCTATGAACACTGAAGCTTTCTTT. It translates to CATRRAGPMNTEAFF.